This TCR beta chain was observed in a study of tumor-infiltrating lymphocytes in primary liver carcinoma. Study-wide results and caveats: Tumors significantly exceeded blood in top-250-clone fraction (p = 0.039).

V lost 10 bases, J lost 6 bases, and 6 bases stayed unmatched. The CDR3 length is 13 residues. TCR beta cDNA was prepared out of roughly 500 ng total RNA by means of a constant-region primer. Slightly modified ARM-PCR served as the procedure for the TCR beta libraries. These libraries came from three rounds of nested multiplex PCR. PCR rounds one and two used TRBV1-TRBV30 forward primers with a C-beta reverse primer for about 9 cycles each. TCRdb re-called the multiplex PCR reads through MiXCR, storing one row per CDR3 protein. Altogether fewer than 350,000 distinct CDR3 sequences are present, roughly two thirds being singletons, with the ten largest covering roughly 9%. Points on this clonotype: Its antigen is unidentified. A much larger clone differs by one base, so this may be a read error.

It was unsorted whole blood that yielded blood RNA, and germline DNA was also extracted. This sequence originates from a man aged 35-49 years with primary liver carcinoma and hepatitis B virus infection. Specimen: peripheral blood. The chain has TRBV12-3 or TRBV12-4 and TRBJ2-2, with TRBD2 matching 9 bases. The CDR3 DNA reads TGTGCCATCAAAGCGGGAGGCTCCGGGGAGCTGTTTTTT. Residues: CAIKAGGSGELFF.